This T cell receptor (beta chain) was observed in a study of cytomegalovirus exposure and HLA in healthy donors. Study-wide background: A preliminary data release comprised 80 million to 95 million unique TCRs obtained from HLA-typed donors.

Regarding this clone: Its antigen is not known.

Germline CDR1 reads SGHTA; CDR2 reads FQGNSA. Trimming shortened V by 5 bases and J by 4 bases, and 17 bases separated the two germline ends. This CDR3 has 15 amino acids. Broader study findings: Listed as cytomegalovirus-associated were 170 or so TCR beta chains.

The PCR made use of 60 Vbeta and 13 Jbeta primers. Profiling relied on immunoSEQ multiplex PCR, and the TCRdb table lists in-frame clones only, not all of them. The sample shows over 150,000 clones, under 85% of them seen only once. V usage is TRBV7-2 and J usage is TRBJ2-5; possibly TRBD2 for D (6 bases). The sequenced sample was PBMCs. This clonotype was sampled from a woman aged 18-29 years in good health and CMV-seronegative. CDR3 DNA: TGTGCCAGCAGCCAAATCGGGGGTAGGCGAGAGACCCAGTACTTC. Its translation is CASSQIGGRRETQYF. The complete variable domain, with remaining parts taken from reference TRBV7-2 and TRBJ2-5, reads GAGVSQSPSNKVTEKGKDVELRCDPISGHTALYWYRQSLGQGLEFLIYFQGNSAPDKSGLPSDRFSAERTGGSVSTLTIQRTQQEDSAVYLCASSQIGGRRETQYFGPGTRLLVL.